The source of this T cell receptor (beta chain) is a study of blood T cell repertoires in COVID-19. In the study overall: Researchers got acute and convalescent COVID-19 samples from the United States, Italy and Spain.

As handled by the study authors: Reference gene primer amplification in the assay estimated nucleated cell counts. Libraries were prepared by immunoSEQ multiplex PCR; TCRdb keeps only in-frame clonotypes and omits some of them. D and trimming were read from the DNA, whereas the V and J calls and clone size are those reported in that table. The sample yields around 210,000 clones, roughly 88% seen once. Trimming pared 0 bases from V and 6 bases from J, leaving 11 bases between. Per germline, CDR1 LGHNA and CDR2 YSLEER. CDR3 length: 14 residues. Material: peripheral blood. The receptor comes from a man aged 18 to 30 with active or convalescent COVID-19. V and J are TRBV4-3 and TRBJ1-2; the D gene is possibly TRBD1 (5 bases). The CDR3 protein is CASSQDSQGNGYTF. CDR3 sequence (DNA): TGCGCCAGCAGCCAAGATTCGCAGGGTAATGGCTACACCTTC.